Listed here are 27 T cell receptor beta chains from one sample, sequenced in a study of cytomegalovirus exposure and HLA in healthy donors. PCR was performed using 60 Vbeta and 13 Jbeta primers. Using immunoSEQ multiplex PCR, the repertoire was profiled, and TCRdb retains in-frame clones only, with some absent. The table shows 200,000 to 250,000 clones, with about 85% occurring only once. The sequencing input was PBMCs. The receptors derive from a human donor in good health.

The CDR3 sequence: CASSWGLADQETQYF. The CDR3 coding sequence is TGTGCCAGTAGTTGGGGACTAGCGGACCAAGAGACCCAGTACTTC. This rearrangement joins TRBV19 to TRBJ2-5, with 11 nucleotides matching TRBD2. The CDR3 runs 15 residues. Germline loops: CDR1 LNHDA, CDR2 SQIVND (reference sequence). V was pared by 5 bases and J by 0 bases, with 2 bases of the junction left unmatched.

This chain connects TRBV7-2 to TRBJ2-4; weak D call: TRBD2 (6 bases). The CDR3 sequence is 14 residues long. Germline CDR1 SGHTA, CDR2 FQGNSA. Trimming shortened V by 4 bases and J by 9 bases, and 16 bases separated the two germline ends. For the CDR3, the DNA is TGTGCCAGCAGCTCCCAATTGCGGGATTCCATTCAGTACTTC. Its translation is CASSSQLRDSIQYF.

The chain uses TRBV7-6 and TRBJ2-7; D not resolved. Germline V gives CDR1 SGHVS, CDR2 FNYEAQ. V lost 5 bases, J lost 4 bases, and 12 bases lay in between. The CDR3 covers 13 residues. The CDR3 loop is CASSIATDYEQYF. In DNA form, the CDR3 reads TGTGCCAGCAGCATCGCTACAGATTACGAGCAGTACTTC.

The chain employs TRBV18 and TRBJ1-1; 9 bases map to TRBD1. V was clipped by 2 bases and J by 6 bases; unmatched bases: 4. The CDR3 runs 14 residues. Germline CDR1 KGHSH, CDR2 LQKENI. The CDR3, as DNA: TGTGCCAGCTCACCAACGGGACAGGGTTCTGAAGCTTTCTTT. Its translation is CASSPTGQGSEAFF.

V gene TRBV11-2 combines with J gene TRBJ2-1; 8 nucleotides line up with TRBD1. The V segment lost 3 bases and the J segment 4 bases; nucleotides outside the gene matches: 5. The germline CDR1 and CDR2 sequences are SGHAT and FQNNGV. The CDR3 extends over 15 amino acids. CDR3 sequence: CASSLWTGKYNEQFF. Written as DNA, the CDR3 is TGTGCCAGCAGCTTGTGGACAGGGAAATACAATGAGCAGTTCTTC.

Remarks on this clone: One end of the junction fails to match germline, which may point to a read error. The chain has TRBV15 and TRBJ1-3, with 8 bases that match TRBD1. This CDR3 spans 15 amino acids. Germline V CDR1 and CDR2: LNHNV, YYDKDF (reference sequence). Here the CDR3 reads CATSRGQGSGNIIYF. The DNA for the CDR3 is TGTGCCACCAGCAGAGGACAGGGGTCTGGAAACATCATATATTTT.

V is TRBV7-9 and J is TRBJ1-5; TRBD1 agrees at 9 bases. CDR1 and CDR2 from the germline V gene are SEHNR and FQNEAQ (reference sequence). Trimming took 5 bases from V and 7 from J; bases not matched to a gene: 6. The CDR3 runs 14 residues. The CDR3 DNA reads TGTGCCAGCAGCCCGGGACAGGGATACCAGCCCCAGCATTTT. It yields the protein CASSPGQGYQPQHF.

This rearrangement joins TRBV6-6 to TRBJ2-7; 10 bases match TRBD1. Trimming at V came to 6 bases and at J to 4 bases, leaving 6 bases not matched to a gene. This CDR3 has 14 amino acids. CDR1 MNHNY and CDR2 SVGAGI come from the germline V gene (reference sequence). The CDR3 is CASSGTGAGYEQYF. As DNA, the CDR3 is TGTGCCAGCAGCGGGACAGGGGCTGGTTACGAGCAGTACTTC.

The chain links TRBV5-4 to TRBJ2-3; a weak D match, TRBD2 (6 bases). The CDR3 loop spans 14 amino acids. Germline V CDR1 and CDR2: SGHNT, YYREEE (reference sequence). V lost 4 bases and J 6 bases, leaving 15 bases between the germline ends. CDR3 loop: CASSPGTSLDTQYF. The CDR3 coding sequence is TGTGCCAGCAGCCCCGGGACTTCCCTGGATACGCAGTATTTT.

The J gene is TRBJ2-5, the V gene TRBV7-9; TRBD2 agrees at 8 bases. With 5 bases clipped from V and 4 bases from J, the junction kept 6 bases outside the gene matches. CDR1 and CDR2 (germline): SEHNR, FQNEAQ (reference sequence). The CDR3 has 14 residues. The CDR3 DNA reads as TGTGCCAGCAGCCCTGGGCTAGCGGGAGAGACCCAGTACTTC. It specifies CASSPGLAGETQYF.

This rearrangement joins TRBV7-9 to TRBJ1-1, with no clear D. Germline V gene lookup returns CDR1 SEHNR and CDR2 FQNEAQ (reference sequence). This CDR3 spans 14 amino acids. The germline V and J ends were trimmed by 6 bases and 3 bases, with 14 bases remaining between them. The CDR3 here is CASSFRLGDTEAFF. The CDR3 bases are TGTGCCAGCAGTTTCAGACTCGGCGACACTGAAGCTTTCTTT. Variable domain in full (rest from reference TRBV7-9 and TRBJ1-1): DTGVSQNPRHKITKRGQNVTFRCDPISEHNRLYWYRQTLGQGPEFLTYFQNEAQLEKSRLLSDRFSAERPKGSFSTLEIQRTEQGDSAMYLCASSFRLGDTEAFFGQGTRLTVV.

The gene calls are TRBV19 and TRBJ2-7; unclear D gene. Between the trimmed V and J ends, which lost 3 bases and 3 bases, there was a span of 12 bases. In germline, CDR1 is LNHDA, CDR2 SQIVND (reference sequence). The CDR3 runs to 14 residues. The CDR3 DNA follows: TGTGCCAGTAGTATCGCTCCGAGAAGCTACGAGCAGTACTTC. It is translated as CASSIAPRSYEQYF. The variable domain in full, completed from reference TRBV19 and TRBJ2-7, reads DGGITQSPKYLFRKEGQNVTLSCEQNLNHDAMYWYRQDPGQGLRLIYYSQIVNDFQKGDIAEGYSVSREKKESFPLTVTSAQKNPTAFYLCASSIAPRSYEQYFGPGTRLTVT.

The CDR3 bases are TGCGCCAGCAATTTTGGTTCCGGACAGGGTCACGAGCAGTACTTC. It codes for CASNFGSGQGHEQYF. The chain has TRBV5-1 and TRBJ2-7, with TRBD1 matching 8 bases. Germline CDR1 SGHRS, CDR2 YFSETQ. V lost 6 bases to trimming and J lost 5 bases; unmatched junction nucleotides: 13. This CDR3 spans 15 amino acids. Filled out from reference TRBV5-1 and TRBJ2-7, the complete variable domain reads KAGVTQTPRYLIKTRGQQVTLSCSPISGHRSVSWYQQTPGQGLQFLFEYFSETQRNKGNFPGRFSGRQFSNSRSEMNVSTLELGDSALYLCASNFGSGQGHEQYFGPGTRLTVT.

The chain employs TRBV7-2 and TRBJ1-5, with TRBD1 matching over 9 bases. Unmatched junction bases numbered 3, after V lost 3 bases and J lost 6 bases. The CDR3 has 14 amino acids. Germline CDR1 SGHTA, CDR2 FQGNSA. CDR3 residues: CASSLGQGSQPQHF. In DNA form, the CDR3 reads TGTGCCAGCAGCTTGGGACAGGGCAGTCAGCCCCAGCATTTT.

This rearrangement joins TRBV21-1 to TRBJ1-1. TRBV21-1 has pseudogene status. The CDR3 is made up of 18 amino acids. The CDR3 here is CASSRRGGQGRMNTEAFF. DNA of the CDR3: TGTGCCAGCAGCAGGCGGGGGGGGCAGGGAAGAATGAACACTGAAGCTTTCTTT.

The J gene is TRBJ1-1, the V gene TRBV27; the match to TRBD1 covers 7 bases. V lost 8 bases, J lost 11 bases, and 8 bases stayed unmatched. The CDR3 contains 11 residues. Germline V gene data show CDR1 as MNHEY and CDR2 as SMNVEV (reference sequence). The CDR3 nucleotides are TGTGCCAGCTTGAGGCAGGGGGAGGCTTTCTTT. Residues: CASLRQGEAFF.

This clone was seen ten or more times. V gene TRBV11-2 combines with J gene TRBJ1-5; D gene unclear. Per germline, CDR1 SGHAT and CDR2 FQNNGV. V gave up 3 bases and J gave up 5 bases, with 17 bases separating them. The CDR3 consists of 16 residues. The CDR3 DNA reads as TGTGCCAGCAGCTTCCGCCGGAGGGAGTTCGATCAGCCCCAGCATTTT. Its translation is CASSFRRREFDQPQHF.

The chain couples TRBV6-5 to TRBJ2-7; 7 nucleotides match TRBD1. The CDR3 is 12 residues long. In germline, CDR1 is MNHEY, CDR2 SVGAGI. V shed 6 bases and J 6 bases; nucleotides not matched to a gene: 5. CDR3 DNA: TGTGCCAGCAGCAAGGGACAGCGCGAGCAGTACTTC. Translated, it gives CASSKGQREQYF.

V usage is TRBV7-9 and J usage is TRBJ2-5, with D possibly TRBD1 on 5 matching bases. Trimming took 5 bases from V and 2 from J, leaving 18 bases between them. The germline gives CDR1 SEHNR, CDR2 FQNEAQ (reference sequence). CDR3 size: 16 residues. CDR3 nucleotide sequence: TGTGCCAGCAGCACCCAAAGTGGGGCCTTTCAAGAGACCCAGTACTTC. As protein: CASSTQSGAFQETQYF.

This chain joins TRBV11-2 and TRBJ1-2, with D possibly matching TRBD1 (6 bases). The CDR3 has 14 residues. The ends were cut back, 1 base at V and 8 bases at J, with 14 bases in the middle. Per the germline V gene, CDR1 is SGHAT and CDR2 is FQNNGV. CDR3 bases: TGTGCCAGCAGCTTAGCCCCCAGGGGTGACGGCTACACCTTC. The encoded protein is CASSLAPRGDGYTF. Drawing the rest from reference TRBV11-2 and TRBJ1-2, the complete variable domain is EAGVAQSPRYKIIEKRQSVAFWCNPISGHATLYWYQQILGQGPKLLIQFQNNGVVDDSQLPKDRFSAERLKGVDSTLKIQPAKLEDSAVYLCASSLAPRGDGYTFGSGTRLTVV.

The CDR3 nucleotides are TGTGCAAGTCGCTCACCCCCCACGACTAGCGGGAATAACTACGAGCAGTACTTC. It encodes CASRSPPTTSGNNYEQYF. V and J are TRBV12-2 and TRBJ2-7; TRBD2 reflects the table's D call only, with no check against the DNA. TRBV12-2 is marked as a pseudogene. CDR3 length: 18 residues.

This chain links TRBV7-2 with TRBJ2-7, with 7 positions matching TRBD2. V trimming: 1 base; J trimming: 3 bases; junction bases outside the gene matches: 6. Germline CDR1 and CDR2: SGHTA and FQGNSA. CDR3 length: 15 amino acids. CDR3 sequence reads: CASSLVGGHLYEQYF. CDR3 in DNA: TGTGCCAGCAGCTTAGTGGGAGGGCACCTCTACGAGCAGTACTTC.

The chain combines TRBV15 with TRBJ2-7; D is perhaps TRBD2 (6 bases). The CDR3 sequence is 15 residues long. Germline V gives CDR1 LNHNV, CDR2 YYDKDF (reference sequence). V lost 0 bases and J lost 4, with 13 bases in between. The CDR3 protein is CATSRDDGGIYEQYF. Here the CDR3 DNA reads TGTGCCACCAGCAGAGATGATGGAGGGATATACGAGCAGTACTTC.

This clone was counted a single time. The gene calls are TRBV19 and TRBJ1-2, with a tentative D call TRBD1 (5 bases). Trimming removed 4 bases at V and 8 bases at J, with 20 bases between. CDR3 size: 15 residues. Germline V gene sequence: CDR1 LNHDA, CDR2 SQIVND (reference sequence). CDR3 region: CASSTPPGFQSGYTF. For the CDR3, the DNA is TGTGCCAGTAGTACCCCGCCAGGGTTCCAATCCGGCTACACCTTC.

This clone appeared a single time. The V call is TRBV7-9, the J call TRBJ1-4, with 7 positions matching TRBD1. V trimming: 2 bases; J trimming: 7 bases; junction bases outside the gene matches: 7. Germline V CDR1 and CDR2: SEHNR, FQNEAQ (reference sequence). This CDR3 region has 15 residues. CDR3: CASSLNTGAAEKLFF. DNA for the CDR3: TGTGCCAGCAGCTTAAACACAGGGGCGGCTGAAAAACTGTTTTTT.

A single count supports this clone. The chain combines TRBV19 with TRBJ2-7; 10 nucleotides align to TRBD2. Losses at the gene ends were 4 bases for V and 6 bases for J; bases not matched to a gene: 6. Looked up from germline, CDR1 is LNHDA and CDR2 is SQIVND (reference sequence). This CDR3 region has 14 residues. The CDR3 reads CASSTAGGPFEQYF. The DNA of the CDR3 is TGTGCCAGTAGTACAGCGGGAGGGCCATTCGAGCAGTACTTC.

The chain uses TRBV27 and TRBJ2-7, with 11 bases aligning to TRBD2. From germline, CDR1 is MNHEY and CDR2 SMNVEV (reference sequence). The CDR3 loop spans 16 amino acids. The trim removed 2 bases at V and 3 bases at J, leaving 6 bases unmatched. The CDR3 nucleotides read TGTGCCAGCAGTTTAGCAGGGACTAGCGGATTCTACGAGCAGTACTTC. Residues: CASSLAGTSGFYEQYF.